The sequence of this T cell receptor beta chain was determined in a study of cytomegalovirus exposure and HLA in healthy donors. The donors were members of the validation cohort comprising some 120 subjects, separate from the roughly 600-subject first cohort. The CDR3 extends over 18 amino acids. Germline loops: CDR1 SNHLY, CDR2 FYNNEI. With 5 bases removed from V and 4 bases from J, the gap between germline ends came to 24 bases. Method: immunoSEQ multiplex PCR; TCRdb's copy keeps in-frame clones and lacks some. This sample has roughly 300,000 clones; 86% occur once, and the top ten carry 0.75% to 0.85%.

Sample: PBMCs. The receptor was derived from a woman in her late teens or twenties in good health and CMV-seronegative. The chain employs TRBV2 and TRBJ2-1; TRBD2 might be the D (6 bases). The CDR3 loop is CASSKETGPTAGYNEQFF. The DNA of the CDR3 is TGTGCCAGCAGTAAAGAAACCGGGCCCACGGCGGGATACAATGAGCAGTTCTTC. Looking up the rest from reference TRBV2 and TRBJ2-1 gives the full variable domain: EPEVTQTPSHQVTQMGQEVILRCVPISNHLYFYWYRQILGQKVEFLVSFYNNEISEKSEIFDDQFSVERPDGSNFTLKIRSTKLEDSAMYFCASSKETGPTAGYNEQFFGPGTRLTVL.